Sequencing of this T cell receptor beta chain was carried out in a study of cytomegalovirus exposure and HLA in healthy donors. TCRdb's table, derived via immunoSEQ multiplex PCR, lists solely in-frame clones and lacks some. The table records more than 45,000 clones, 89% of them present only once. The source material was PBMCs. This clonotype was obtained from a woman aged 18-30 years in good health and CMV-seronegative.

The CDR3 region has the DNA TGCAGCGTTGACGAGGGAGTCAGCACAGATACGCAGTATTTT. Its translation is CSVDEGVSTDTQYF. The chain couples TRBV29-1 to TRBJ2-3; D possibly corresponds to TRBD2 (5 bases). Germline V gives CDR1 SQVTM, CDR2 ANQGSEA. CDR3 size: 14 residues. With 3 bases removed from V and 0 bases from J, the gap between germline ends came to 10 bases.